The next 7 T cell receptor beta chains were all read from a single sample in a study of blood T cell repertoires in COVID-19. Assay used: immunoSEQ multiplex PCR; TCRdb lists only in-frame clones, some missing. The sample comprises approximately 90,000 clones, about 74% of which are singletons, and roughly 53% rests with the top ten. Sequenced sample: peripheral blood. The receptors stem from a human donor in a cohort sampled during active COVID-19.

The rearrangement joins TRBV6-4 to TRBJ2-1, with 11 nucleotides matching TRBD2. Germline V gene sequence: CDR1 MRHNA, CDR2 SNTAGT. This CDR3 is built from 19 residues. V lost 0 bases, J lost 5 bases, and 12 bases stayed unmatched. CDR3 in amino acids: CASSDSKGLAETSDNEQFF. The CDR3 DNA reads TGTGCCAGCAGTGACTCGAAGGGACTAGCGGAAACCTCAGACAATGAGCAGTTCTTC.

This chain joins TRBV7-6 and TRBJ1-2; TRBD1 matches 8 bases. The J segment lost 2 bases and the V segment lost 8 bases, leaving 4 bases of the junction unmatched. Germline-derived CDR1 and CDR2 are SGHVS and FNYEAQ. The CDR3 length is 13 residues. The CDR3 DNA reads TGTGCCAGCGCGGACAGGGCAAACTATGGCTACACCTTC. As protein: CASADRANYGYTF.

This chain links TRBV6-5 with TRBJ2-7, with 9 bases fitting TRBD1. CDR1 MNHEY and CDR2 SVGAGI come from the germline V gene. V shed 7 bases, J shed 5 bases, and the junction held 12 bases outside the gene matches. The CDR3 loop spans 15 amino acids. Here the CDR3 DNA reads TGTGCCAGCACCCCCACCGGGACAGGGATCCACGAGCAGTACTTC. It yields the protein CASTPTGTGIHEQYF.

CDR3: CASSRVGGELFF. The DNA for the CDR3 is TGTGCCAGCAGCCGGGTGGGCGGGGAGCTGTTTTTT. The chain uses TRBV7-3 and TRBJ2-2, with D unclear. Germline loops: CDR1 SGHTA, CDR2 FQGTGA. The CDR3 extends over 12 amino acids. Trimming shortened V by 5 bases and J by 7 bases, and 8 bases separated the two germline ends.

The chain has TRBV7-2 and TRBJ2-2; 11 nucleotides line up with TRBD2. From germline, CDR1 is SGHTA and CDR2 FQGNSA. V shed 4 bases, J shed 2 bases, and the junction held 12 bases outside the gene matches. The CDR3 is 19 residues long. The CDR3 DNA follows: TGTGCCAGCAGCTCGCGGGTAGCGGGAGGGGAGTTTAACACCGGGGAGCTGTTTTTT. Its protein is CASSSRVAGGEFNTGELFF.

This chain links TRBV7-3 with TRBJ2-1, with 13 positions matching TRBD2. Germline V CDR1 and CDR2: SGHTA, FQGTGA. The V and J ends lost 3 bases and 5 bases, in that order; junction bases with no gene match: 10. The CDR3 totals 18 residues. This CDR3 is CASSLSGLAGVGNNEQFF. CDR3 sequence (DNA): TGTGCCAGCAGCTTGTCCGGACTAGCGGGAGTCGGTAACAATGAGCAGTTCTTC.

This CDR3 is CASSLRGGADTQYF. The CDR3 DNA reads TGTGCCAGCAGTTTGCGGGGCGGGGCAGATACGCAGTATTTT. The J gene is TRBJ2-3, the V gene TRBV28; D may be TRBD2 (6 bases). Trimming took 3 bases from V and 4 from J, leaving 11 bases between them. CDR1 is MDHEN, CDR2 SYDVKM, per germline. The CDR3 contains 14 residues.